Listed below are T cell receptor beta chains from one sample, sequenced in a study of cytomegalovirus exposure and HLA in healthy donors. Clones were sequenced by immunoSEQ multiplex PCR, and TCRdb holds only the in-frame ones, with some missing. The repertoire includes about 130,000 clones, about 86% of them detected once, and 0.7% sits in the top ten. What was sequenced was PBMCs. These receptors were obtained from a man between 18 and 35 years old in good health and CMV-seronegative. The CDR3 runs from the conserved cysteine through the conserved F or W. Fields, in order: clone size, J gene, V gene, D gene, CDR3 DNA, CDR3 protein. The D gene is left open where the match is weak. Rows may omit the clone size; those that give it use once, few, many or a size class.

abundance: .; j_gene: TRBJ2-1; v_gene: TRBV7-3; d_gene: .; CDR3nt: TGTGCCAGCAGCTTAAATTTCGCGGGAAACAATGAGCAGTTCTTC; CDR3aa: CASSLNFAGNNEQFF
abundance: once; j_gene: TRBJ2-1; v_gene: TRBV28; d_gene: .; CDR3nt: TGTGCCAGCAGTCCGCGACTACGGATCAATGAGCAGTTCTTC; CDR3aa: CASSPRLRINEQFF
abundance: .; j_gene: TRBJ1-1; v_gene: TRBV27; d_gene: .; CDR3nt: TGTGCCAGCAGTTTACGGGCAGGGGTGAGTCGCACTGAAGCTTTCTTT; CDR3aa: CASSLRAGVSRTEAFF
abundance: .; j_gene: TRBJ1-2; v_gene: TRBV7-8; d_gene: TRBD1; CDR3nt: TGTGCCAGCAGCGGTACAGGGGGCGGCACCTTC; CDR3aa: CASSGTGGGTF
abundance: .; j_gene: TRBJ1-5; v_gene: TRBV28; d_gene: TRBD1; CDR3nt: TGTGCCAGCAGTCTACCAGGGGGAAGTCAGCCCCAGCATTTT; CDR3aa: CASSLPGGSQPQHF
abundance: .; j_gene: TRBJ1-1; v_gene: TRBV7-9; d_gene: .; CDR3nt: TGTTCCAGCAGCTTACGGGACACGGGGGCTTTCTTT; CDR3aa: CSSSLRDTGAFF
abundance: .; j_gene: TRBJ2-1; v_gene: TRBV18; d_gene: TRBD1; CDR3nt: TGTGCCAGCTCACCCCCGGGACAGGGTACTCACAATGAGCAGTTCTTC; CDR3aa: CASSPPGQGTHNEQFF
abundance: once; j_gene: TRBJ2-7; v_gene: TRBV6-1; d_gene: TRBD1; CDR3nt: TGTGCCAGCGTGTGGGACAGGGGGACCTACGAGCAGTACTTC; CDR3aa: CASVWDRGTYEQYF
abundance: once; j_gene: TRBJ1-2; v_gene: TRBV19; d_gene: TRBD1; CDR3nt: TGTGCCAGTAGCGGGACAGTAGCTAACTATGGCTACACCTTC; CDR3aa: CASSGTVANYGYTF
abundance: .; j_gene: TRBJ1-5; v_gene: TRBV7-8; d_gene: .; CDR3nt: TGTGCCAGCAGCTTAGGGGGGGTCCGGCGAGGGTTTATGCAGCCCCAGCATTTT; CDR3aa: CASSLGGVRRGFMQPQHF
abundance: .; j_gene: TRBJ1-5; v_gene: TRBV27; d_gene: .; CDR3nt: TGTGCCAGCAGCGGGGGTCTGCTTATGCCCCAGCATTTT; CDR3aa: CASSGGLLMPQHF
abundance: .; j_gene: TRBJ1-2; v_gene: TRBV2; d_gene: .; CDR3nt: TGTGCCAGCAGTGCTAGGGGCAAGAGCTATGGCTACACCTTC; CDR3aa: CASSARGKSYGYTF
abundance: .; j_gene: TRBJ1-1; v_gene: TRBV9; d_gene: TRBD1; CDR3nt: TGTGCCAGCAGCGAAAGCGGGACAGGGGGAGTGTCAGCTTTCTTT; CDR3aa: CASSESGTGGVSAFF
abundance: .; j_gene: TRBJ2-3; v_gene: TRBV29-1; d_gene: TRBD2; CDR3nt: TGCAGCGTTGACACCCTAGCGGGGCGAAGAGATACGCAGTATTTT; CDR3aa: CSVDTLAGRRDTQYF
abundance: .; j_gene: TRBJ1-2; v_gene: TRBV29-1; d_gene: TRBD1; CDR3nt: TGCAGCGTGGGACGACAGGGATCTAACTATGGCTACACCTTC; CDR3aa: CSVGRQGSNYGYTF
abundance: .; j_gene: TRBJ2-3; v_gene: TRBV13; d_gene: .; CDR3nt: TGTGCCAGCAGCGGCGGCAATCGGGAGCAGTATTTT; CDR3aa: CASSGGNREQYF
abundance: .; j_gene: TRBJ1-5; v_gene: TRBV5-5; d_gene: .; CDR3nt: TGTGCCAGCAGCTTGACGGGCAATCAGCCCCAGCATTTT; CDR3aa: CASSLTGNQPQHF
abundance: .; j_gene: TRBJ1-2; v_gene: TRBV6-5; d_gene: .; CDR3nt: TGTGCCAGCAGCAGCAGGGAAGGGTATGGCTACACCTTC; CDR3aa: CASSSREGYGYTF
abundance: few; j_gene: TRBJ2-3; v_gene: TRBV30; d_gene: TRBD2; CDR3nt: TGTGCCTGGGATAAGGGAGGGGGCACAGATACGCAGTATTTT; CDR3aa: CAWDKGGGTDTQYF
abundance: .; j_gene: TRBJ2-7; v_gene: TRBV7-6; d_gene: TRBD2; CDR3nt: TGTGCCAGCAGCCCGGCTTACGCGGGAGGCTCCTACGAGCAGTACTTC; CDR3aa: CASSPAYAGGSYEQYF
abundance: once; j_gene: TRBJ1-4; v_gene: TRBV2; d_gene: .; CDR3nt: TGTGCCACCTCAACAAGGGGAGGGAGTGAAAAACTGTTTTTT; CDR3aa: CATSTRGGSEKLFF
abundance: .; j_gene: TRBJ2-1; v_gene: TRBV7-8; d_gene: .; CDR3nt: TGTGCCAGCAGCAGACGGGACATTAGCTCCTACAATGAGCAGTTCTTC; CDR3aa: CASSRRDISSYNEQFF
abundance: .; j_gene: TRBJ1-2; v_gene: TRBV6-1; d_gene: .; CDR3nt: TGTGCCAGCAGTGACAACAGAAACTATGGCTACACCTTC; CDR3aa: CASSDNRNYGYTF
abundance: .; j_gene: TRBJ2-6; v_gene: TRBV9; d_gene: TRBD1; CDR3nt: TGTGCCAGCAGCGTAGGGGATAGGCAACAGGGGGCTGGGGCCAACGTCCTGACTTTC; CDR3aa: CASSVGDRQQGAGANVLTF
abundance: .; j_gene: TRBJ2-7; v_gene: TRBV5-1; d_gene: .; CDR3nt: TGCGCCAGCAGCCTTCCGGGTAAGGACGAGCAGTACTTC; CDR3aa: CASSLPGKDEQYF
abundance: few; j_gene: TRBJ1-1; v_gene: TRBV5-1; d_gene: .; CDR3nt: TGCGCCAGCAGCCTAACAGGGAGGAACACTGAAGCTTTCTTT; CDR3aa: CASSLTGRNTEAFF
abundance: .; j_gene: TRBJ2-3; v_gene: TRBV5-1; d_gene: .; CDR3nt: TGCGCCAGCAGCCCGGACAGTTCCCCGGATACGCAGTATTTT; CDR3aa: CASSPDSSPDTQYF
abundance: .; j_gene: TRBJ2-2; v_gene: TRBV7-3; d_gene: TRBD2; CDR3nt: TGTGCCAGCAGCCTGACTAGCGGGAACACCGGGGAGCTGTTTTTT; CDR3aa: CASSLTSGNTGELFF
abundance: .; j_gene: TRBJ2-3; v_gene: TRBV5-5; d_gene: .; CDR3nt: TGTGCCAGCAGCTTGGCCCGACAGACGGCAGATACGCAGTATTTT; CDR3aa: CASSLARQTADTQYF
abundance: .; j_gene: TRBJ1-1; v_gene: TRBV5-4; d_gene: TRBD1; CDR3nt: TGTGCCAGCAGCTACCGGGGACAGGGGGATGCTGAAGCTTTCTTT; CDR3aa: CASSYRGQGDAEAFF
abundance: .; j_gene: TRBJ1-1; v_gene: TRBV10-2; d_gene: TRBD1; CDR3nt: TGCGCCAGCAGAGCGACCGGACAGGCCACTGAAGCTTTCTTT; CDR3aa: CASRATGQATEAFF
abundance: .; j_gene: TRBJ1-1; v_gene: TRBV6-6; d_gene: TRBD1; CDR3nt: TGTGCCAGCAGCCTTGACAGGGACACTGAAGCTTTCTTT; CDR3aa: CASSLDRDTEAFF
abundance: .; j_gene: TRBJ2-4; v_gene: TRBV6-1; d_gene: TRBD1; CDR3nt: TGTGCCAGCAGTGATATACTTAGTGGGACAGGGGAAAACATTCAGTACTTC; CDR3aa: CASSDILSGTGENIQYF
abundance: .; j_gene: TRBJ2-5; v_gene: TRBV27; d_gene: .; CDR3nt: TGTGCCAGCACAAAACAAGAGACCCAGTACTTC; CDR3aa: CASTKQETQYF
abundance: once; j_gene: TRBJ2-1; v_gene: TRBV6-5; d_gene: .; CDR3nt: TGTGCCAGCAGTTACAAGGGGTGTGAGCAGTTCTTC; CDR3aa: CASSYKGCEQFF
abundance: .; j_gene: TRBJ1-2; v_gene: TRBV30; d_gene: .; CDR3nt: TGTGCCTGGAGCTTATATGGCTACACCTTC; CDR3aa: CAWSLYGYTF
abundance: few; j_gene: TRBJ1-2; v_gene: TRBV4-1; d_gene: .; CDR3nt: TGCGCCAGCAGCCATCCGGGACAATTGTATGGCTACACCTTC; CDR3aa: CASSHPGQLYGYTF
abundance: .; j_gene: TRBJ2-7; v_gene: TRBV14; d_gene: TRBD1; CDR3nt: TGTGCCAGCAGCCAAGTGATATACAGGGGGCAGTACTTC; CDR3aa: CASSQVIYRGQYF
abundance: .; j_gene: TRBJ2-3; v_gene: TRBV7-7; d_gene: .; CDR3nt: TGTGCCAGCAGCCCCGGGACTTTCCTCACAGATACGCAGTATTTT; CDR3aa: CASSPGTFLTDTQYF
abundance: .; j_gene: TRBJ1-6; v_gene: TRBV18; d_gene: .; CDR3nt: TGTGCCAGCTCACCATTCACGCTGGGGGCTGGGAATTCACCCCTCCACTTT; CDR3aa: CASSPFTLGAGNSPLHF
abundance: .; j_gene: TRBJ2-7; v_gene: TRBV29-1; d_gene: TRBD1; CDR3nt: TGCAGCGCTGAACGGACAGGGACTCCCTACGAGCAGTACTTC; CDR3aa: CSAERTGTPYEQYF
abundance: .; j_gene: TRBJ2-6; v_gene: TRBV5-6; d_gene: .; CDR3nt: TGTGCCAGCACCACCGCGGTGCTGTCTGGGGCCAACGTCCTGACTTTC; CDR3aa: CASTTAVLSGANVLTF
abundance: .; j_gene: TRBJ2-1; v_gene: TRBV19; d_gene: TRBD2; CDR3nt: TGTGCCAGTAGAAGGCTAGCGGGGGTCCGGGAGCAGTTCTTC; CDR3aa: CASRRLAGVREQFF
abundance: .; j_gene: TRBJ1-2; v_gene: TRBV30; d_gene: .; CDR3nt: TGTGCCTCCGAGGCCAGAGAATCCTATGGCTACACCTTC; CDR3aa: CASEARESYGYTF
abundance: .; j_gene: TRBJ1-4; v_gene: TRBV6-1; d_gene: .; CDR3nt: TGTGCCAGCAGTTTTACTGCAACTAATGAAAAACTGTTTTTT; CDR3aa: CASSFTATNEKLFF
abundance: .; j_gene: TRBJ2-7; v_gene: TRBV4-1; d_gene: TRBD2; CDR3nt: TGCGCCAGCAGCCCGGGGGGAGGGAGTGAGCAGTACTTC; CDR3aa: CASSPGGGSEQYF
abundance: .; j_gene: TRBJ1-2; v_gene: TRBV7-9; d_gene: .; CDR3nt: TGTGCCAGCAGCACCGATCGGGGGGCCGGAATCTATGGCTACACCTTC; CDR3aa: CASSTDRGAGIYGYTF
abundance: .; j_gene: TRBJ2-4; v_gene: TRBV5-1; d_gene: TRBD1; CDR3nt: TGCGCCAGCAGCTCGGACAGGGGTGACATTCAGTACTTC; CDR3aa: CASSSDRGDIQYF
abundance: once; j_gene: TRBJ2-7; v_gene: TRBV27; d_gene: TRBD1; CDR3nt: TGTGCCAGCAGTTTATTTTTAGACAGGGGGAGCCAAGTGGGGTACGAGCAGTACTTC; CDR3aa: CASSLFLDRGSQVGYEQYF
abundance: .; j_gene: TRBJ1-1; v_gene: TRBV29-1; d_gene: .; CDR3nt: TGCAGCGTCCTTATCAGGGCCCTGAACACTGAAGCTTTCTTT; CDR3aa: CSVLIRALNTEAFF
abundance: .; j_gene: TRBJ1-1; v_gene: TRBV15; d_gene: .; CDR3nt: TGTGCCACCAGCATCAAGAGGGTCATTCTAAGCACTGAAGCTTTCTTT; CDR3aa: CATSIKRVILSTEAFF
abundance: .; j_gene: TRBJ2-7; v_gene: TRBV9; d_gene: .; CDR3nt: TGTGCCAGCAGCGTAGCTGAGAGGAGTGCTATCTACGAGCAGTACTTC; CDR3aa: CASSVAERSAIYEQYF
abundance: few; j_gene: TRBJ2-2; v_gene: TRBV10-3; d_gene: TRBD2; CDR3nt: TGTGCCATCAGTGAGCGGAGCGGGAGGTCCGGGGAGCTGTTTTTT; CDR3aa: CAISERSGRSGELFF
abundance: .; j_gene: TRBJ1-4; v_gene: TRBV4-3; d_gene: TRBD1; CDR3nt: TGCGCCAGCAGCCAAAGGGACAGGGGTGGTGAAAAACTGTTTTTT; CDR3aa: CASSQRDRGGEKLFF
abundance: .; j_gene: TRBJ1-2; v_gene: TRBV27; d_gene: .; CDR3nt: TGTGCCTCACAGGGTCGGGACTATGGCTACACCTTC; CDR3aa: CASQGRDYGYTF
abundance: .; j_gene: TRBJ1-1; v_gene: TRBV19; d_gene: .; CDR3nt: TGTGCCAGTAGTATGAGGGTCACTGAAGCTTTCTTT; CDR3aa: CASSMRVTEAFF
abundance: .; j_gene: TRBJ2-6; v_gene: TRBV7-8; d_gene: TRBD1; CDR3nt: TGTGCCAGCAGCCCCAACGCAGGGGGAGAAAGCTCTGGGGCCAACGTCCTGACTTTC; CDR3aa: CASSPNAGGESSGANVLTF